This TCR beta chain was sequenced during a study of PD-1 blockade in classical Hodgkin lymphoma. Study overall: Patients were treated with nivolumab at 3 mg/kg, and this was given intravenously every 2 weeks. Broader study findings: At C4D1, TCR diversity had climbed significantly for CD4+ cells, though not for CD8+ cells. Partial responders and progressors had significantly lower baseline TCR diversity. Baseline TCR diversity was reportedly lower in newly diagnosed patients than healthy donors.

Clones were read by immunoSEQ multiplex PCR, and TCRdb kept only the in-frame ones, dropping some. Found here are 150,000 or so clones, approximately 81% of them singletons; the top ten hold roughly 9.2%. The sample holds a few counts of this clone. Its target is not known. Each of the patients experienced relapse following autologous stem cell transplantation, and their brentuximab vedotin exposure differed. The sequence came from a human donor with classical Hodgkin lymphoma. The starting material was peripheral blood mononuclear cells (PBMCs), obtained before the second cycle of nivolumab.

The CDR3 spells CASSLVASVNEQFF. In nucleotides, the CDR3 is TGTGCCAGCAGCTTAGTTGCGTCGGTTAATGAGCAGTTCTTC. The chain links TRBV11-3 to TRBJ2-1; D is undetermined. With 1 base removed from V and 7 bases from J, the gap between germline ends came to 11 bases. This CDR3 comprises 14 residues. Germline V gives CDR1 SGHNT, CDR2 YENEEA.